This TCR beta chain was captured by sequencing in a study of blood T cell repertoires in COVID-19. Study-level information: Acute-phase and convalescent COVID-19 samples originated in the United States, Italy and Spain. T cells, B-cell-depleted T cells, or PBMCs supplied cDNA or gDNA.

This CDR3 has 15 residues. Germline values: CDR1 MNHEY, CDR2 SVGAGI. Trimming took off 0 bases at V and 10 bases at J, with 13 bases between the two ends. How the authors handled the data: Nucleated cell number was recorded as an estimate derived from reference gene primer amplification. Only in-frame clones appear in the TCRdb table, and some are missing; sequencing was by immunoSEQ multiplex PCR. V and J calls and clone size are copied from that table; D and trimming were computed from the DNA. The table shows about 160,000 clones, with approximately 86% occurring only once. This sequence was found in a woman in her fifties or sixties who had recovered from COVID-19. The specimen was peripheral blood. J is TRBJ1-6 and V is TRBV6-5, with D perhaps matching TRBD1 (5 bases). This CDR3 is CASSYSGQGGSPLHF. CDR3 sequence (DNA): TGTGCCAGCAGTTACTCGGGGCAGGGAGGGTCACCCCTCCACTTT.